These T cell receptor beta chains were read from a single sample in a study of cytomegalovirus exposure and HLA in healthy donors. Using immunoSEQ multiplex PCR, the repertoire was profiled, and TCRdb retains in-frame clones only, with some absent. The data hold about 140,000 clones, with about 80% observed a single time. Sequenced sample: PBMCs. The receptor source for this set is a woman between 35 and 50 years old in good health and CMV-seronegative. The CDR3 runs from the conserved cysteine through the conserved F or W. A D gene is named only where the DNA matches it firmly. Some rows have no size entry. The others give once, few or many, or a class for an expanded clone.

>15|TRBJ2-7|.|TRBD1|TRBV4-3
CASSQEGQSSYEQYF
TGCGCCAGCAGCCAAGAGGGACAGAGCTCCTACGAGCAGTACTTC
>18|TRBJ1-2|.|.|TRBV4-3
CASSQDFTQGLFNYGYTF
TGCGCCAGCAGCCAAGACTTCACTCAGGGCCTATTTAACTATGGCTACACCTTC
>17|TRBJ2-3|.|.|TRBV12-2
CASRLAWGALSTDTQYF
TGTGCAAGTCGATTAGCTTGGGGCGCGCTATCCACAGATACGCAGTATTTT
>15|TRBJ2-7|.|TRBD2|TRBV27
CASSYSSGSWYEQYF
TGTGCCAGCAGTTACTCTAGCGGGAGCTGGTACGAGCAGTACTTC
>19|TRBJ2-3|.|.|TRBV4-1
CASSQEEPGLSRGTDTQYF
TGCGCCAGCAGCCAAGAAGAGCCGGGACTCTCACGGGGCACAGATACGCAGTATTTT
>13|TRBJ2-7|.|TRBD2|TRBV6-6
CASSHSGSYEQYF
TGTGCCAGCAGTCATAGCGGGAGTTACGAGCAGTACTTC
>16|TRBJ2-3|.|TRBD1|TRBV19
CASSHRLKGATDTQYF
TGTGCCAGTAGTCACCGACTGAAGGGGGCTACAGATACGCAGTATTTT
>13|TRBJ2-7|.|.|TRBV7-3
CASSLAQGYEQYF
TGTGCCAGCAGCCTCGCACAGGGCTACGAGCAGTACTTC
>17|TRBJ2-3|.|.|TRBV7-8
CASSVHDGIRGKDTQYF
TGTGCCAGCAGCGTCCACGACGGCATAAGGGGGAAAGATACGCAGTATTTT
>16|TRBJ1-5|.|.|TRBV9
CASSPGPSGGNQPQHF
TGTGCCAGCAGCCCAGGACCGTCCGGGGGCAATCAGCCCCAGCATTTT
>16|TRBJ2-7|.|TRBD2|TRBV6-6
CASSQRGRGLVREQYF
TGTGCCAGCAGCCAGAGGGGAAGGGGACTAGTGCGCGAGCAGTACTTC
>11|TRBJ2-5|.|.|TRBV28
CASLSRETQYF
TGTGCCAGCCTAAGCCGGGAGACCCAGTACTTC
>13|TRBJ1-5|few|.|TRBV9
CASSVAGYQPQHF
TGTGCCAGCAGCGTGGCGGGGTATCAGCCCCAGCATTTT
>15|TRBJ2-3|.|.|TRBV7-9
CASSRFFSPTDTQYF
TGTGCCAGCAGCCGATTTTTTAGCCCCACAGATACGCAGTATTTT
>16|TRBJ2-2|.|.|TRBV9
CASSVTDGRNTGELFF
TGTGCCAGCAGCGTAACTGACGGGAGGAACACCGGGGAGCTGTTTTTT
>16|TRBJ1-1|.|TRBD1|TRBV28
CASTPLTGGIYTEAFF
TGTGCCAGCACCCCATTAACAGGGGGCATCTACACTGAAGCTTTCTTT
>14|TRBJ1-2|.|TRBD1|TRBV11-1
CASSSPGQGNGYTF
TGTGCCAGCAGCTCGCCGGGACAGGGTAATGGCTACACCTTC
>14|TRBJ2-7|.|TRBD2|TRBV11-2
CASSTTSGRALEYF
TGTGCCAGCAGCACGACTAGCGGGAGGGCCTTGGAGTACTTC
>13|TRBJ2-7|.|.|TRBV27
CASRFQGTYEQYF
TGTGCCAGCAGATTCCAGGGAACCTACGAGCAGTACTTC
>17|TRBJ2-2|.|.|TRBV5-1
CASSEQGVGTNTGELFF
TGCGCCAGCAGCGAACAGGGTGTAGGGACCAACACCGGGGAGCTGTTTTTT
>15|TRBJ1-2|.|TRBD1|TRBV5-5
CASSLSGTENYGYTF
TGTGCCAGCAGCTTGTCAGGGACAGAGAACTATGGCTACACCTTC
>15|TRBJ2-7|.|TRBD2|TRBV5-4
CASSFQREKQHEQYF
TGTGCCAGCAGCTTTCAGCGGGAGAAACAACACGAGCAGTACTTC
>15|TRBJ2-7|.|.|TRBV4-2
CASSQAGQGIYEQYF
TGTGCCAGCAGCCAAGCTGGCCAGGGAATCTACGAGCAGTACTTC
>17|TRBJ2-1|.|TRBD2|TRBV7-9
CASSPTSGRARGDEQFF
TGTGCCAGCAGCCCAACTAGCGGGAGGGCCAGGGGGGATGAGCAGTTCTTC
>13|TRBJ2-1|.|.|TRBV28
CASRPGSYNEQFF
TGTGCCAGCAGGCCCGGGTCCTACAATGAGCAGTTCTTC
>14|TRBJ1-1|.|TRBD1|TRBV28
CASSRGQGVDEAFF
TGTGCCAGCAGCCGCGGACAGGGGGTTGATGAAGCTTTCTTT
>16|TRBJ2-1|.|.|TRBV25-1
CASSPAGREVSHEQFF
TGTGCCAGCAGCCCCGCGGGGCGGGAAGTGAGCCATGAGCAGTTCTTC
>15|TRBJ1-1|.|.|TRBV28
CASSPIQGLNTEAFF
TGTGCCAGCAGCCCCATCCAGGGGCTGAACACTGAAGCTTTCTTT
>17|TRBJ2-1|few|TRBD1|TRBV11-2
CASSTRQGANLANEQFF
TGTGCCAGCAGCACCCGACAGGGGGCCAACCTCGCCAATGAGCAGTTCTTC
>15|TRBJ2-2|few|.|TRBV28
CASSFLGGAAGELFF
TGTGCCAGCAGTTTTTTGGGCGGGGCGGCGGGGGAGCTGTTTTTT
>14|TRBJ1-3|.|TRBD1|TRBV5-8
CASSRRDRGNTIYF
TGTGCCAGCAGCCGAAGGGACAGAGGAAACACCATATATTTT
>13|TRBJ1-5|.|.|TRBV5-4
CASSYLPGQPQHF
TGTGCCAGCAGCTACCTCCCAGGGCAGCCCCAGCATTTT
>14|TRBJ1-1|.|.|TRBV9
CASSVDPRETEAFF
TGTGCCAGCAGCGTAGACCCTCGGGAGACTGAAGCTTTCTTT
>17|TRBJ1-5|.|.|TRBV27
CASSLLSRSGSNQPQHF
TGTGCCAGCAGTTTATTAAGCCGTTCGGGTAGCAATCAGCCCCAGCATTTT
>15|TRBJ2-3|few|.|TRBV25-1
CASSPQGIGTDTQYF
TGTGCCAGCAGTCCACAGGGTATTGGCACAGATACGCAGTATTTT
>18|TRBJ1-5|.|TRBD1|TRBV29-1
CSVEILPGQMNSNQPQHF
TGCAGCGTTGAAATCCTCCCGGGACAGATGAATAGCAATCAGCCCCAGCATTTT
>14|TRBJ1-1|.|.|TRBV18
CASSLPGGNTEAFF
TGTGCCAGCTCACTCCCCGGGGGTAACACTGAAGCTTTCTTT